This paragraph reports one T cell receptor (beta chain). The data belong to a study of regulatory T cells in long-lasting Graves disease. Time point defined: newly diagnosed GD, antithyroid drugs for less than 3 months. The authors made the TCR library using RNA they extracted from PBMCs. EDTA tubes collected roughly 9 milliliters of peripheral blood. Investigators prepared the TCR beta libraries by applying iRepertoire HTBI primers and Arm-PCR of CDR3 regions. TCRdb recomputed calls from the multiplex PCR reads with MiXCR, one row per CDR3 protein. Of about 420,000 distinct CDR3 sequences in the sample, about 15% were seen once. The sample was also reused in another study, on T cells in Graves' hyperthyroidism and ophthalmopathy.

The receptor was isolated from a woman aged 18-29 years with Graves disease. Source: peripheral blood mononuclear cells (PBMCs), taken at new diagnosis, from a patient treated with antithyroid drugs.

Here the CDR3 reads CAWSGRPAPQPQHF. The CDR3 nucleotides are TGTGCCTGGAGTGGGAGGCCAGCTCCACAGCCCCAGCATTTT. The rearrangement joins TRBV30 to TRBJ1-5, with D unresolved. Trimming stripped 1 base from V and 7 bases from J, with 14 bases between. Germline lookup yields CDR1 GTSNPN and CDR2 SVGIG (reference sequence). CDR3 length: 14 residues.